The text below deals with one T cell receptor (beta chain). The target antigen is unknown. The data stem from a study of immune evolution from preneoplasia to lung adenocarcinoma. Findings and limits, study-wide: Normal lung had highest clonality; later lesions appeared denser, more diverse.

This CDR3 is 14 amino acids long. Germline V gene sequence: CDR1 SGDLS, CDR2 YYNGEE. V lost 4 bases and J lost 3, with 14 bases in between. Generated by immunoSEQ multiplex PCR, the TCRdb table keeps only in-frame clones and is missing some. The data hold 35,000 or so clones, with 74% observed a single time. This clonotype was obtained from a person aged 55 to 75 with lung adenocarcinoma. This chain joins TRBV9 and TRBJ2-7; D is unclear. Sequenced material: FFPE invasive lung adenocarcinoma tissue. This CDR3 is CASSNHPSGYEQYF. CDR3 nucleotide sequence: TGTGCCAGCAGCAACCACCCTTCCGGCTACGAGCAGTACTTC.